Listed below are T cell receptor beta chains from one sample, sequenced in a study of lymphopenia after photon versus proton radiotherapy. Sequenced by immunoSEQ multiplex PCR; TCRdb stores in-frame clones only, minus some. The sample holds around 160,000 clones, 80% to 90% seen once. Sequenced here: peripheral blood, sampled from a patient treated with photon-based radiotherapy. These receptors came from a man aged 45-65 years with gastric cancer. CDR3s include the opening cysteine and the closing phenylalanine or tryptophan. Fields, in order: J gene, clone size, V gene, D gene, CDR3 protein, CDR3 DNA. D genes are given only for firm matches. Clone size is not always given. Where it is, it says once, few, many or a class for expanded clones.

TRBJ2-2,many,TRBV11-2,TRBD2,CASSLAGGPNGELFF,TGTGCCAGCAGCTTAGCGGGAGGGCCTAACGGGGAGCTGTTTTTT
TRBJ1-1,NA,TRBV18,NA,CASSPPGARRLTEAFF,TGTGCCAGCTCACCTCCGGGGGCGCGGAGGCTCACTGAAGCTTTCTTT
TRBJ2-1,NA,TRBV4-2,TRBD2,CASSQEPSGTDYNEQFF,TGTGCCAGCAGCCAAGAACCTAGCGGGACAGACTACAATGAGCAGTTCTTC
TRBJ2-1,NA,TRBV10-2,TRBD2,CASNLAGVAYNEQFF,TGCGCCAGCAACCTAGCGGGAGTAGCGTACAATGAGCAGTTCTTC
TRBJ1-4,NA,TRBV5-4,NA,CASRAGRDEKLFF,TGTGCCAGCAGGGCAGGGCGGGATGAAAAACTGTTTTTT
TRBJ2-1,NA,TRBV11-3,TRBD2,CASSYSGLAGSYNEQFF,TGTGCCAGCAGCTATTCCGGACTAGCGGGCTCCTACAATGAGCAGTTCTTC
TRBJ2-1,once,TRBV28,TRBD2,CASSVLAGGYNEQFF,TGTGCCAGCAGTGTACTAGCGGGAGGGTACAATGAGCAGTTCTTC
TRBJ2-6,NA,TRBV12-5,NA,CASGLGTVAANVLTF,TGTGCTAGTGGTCTCGGGACGGTGGCTGCCAACGTCCTGACTTTC
TRBJ2-2,NA,TRBV6-5,TRBD1,CASSWDRDRTGELFF,TGTGCCAGCAGTTGGGACAGGGATCGGACCGGGGAGCTGTTTTTT
TRBJ1-1,NA,TRBV5-4,NA,CASSLRVNTEAFF,TGTGCCAGCAGCTTACGTGTGAACACTGAAGCTTTCTTT
TRBJ2-3,NA,TRBV5-6,NA,CASSLERGGTDTQYF,TGTGCCAGCAGCTTGGAACGGGGTGGCACAGATACGCAGTATTTT
TRBJ2-1,NA,TRBV6-1,NA,CASSVGSYNEQFF,TGTGCCAGCAGTGTCGGCTCCTACAATGAGCAGTTCTTC
TRBJ1-1,once,TRBV7-9,TRBD1,CASSLVGQGEPEAFF,TGTGCCAGCAGCTTAGTCGGGCAGGGGGAACCTGAAGCTTTCTTT
TRBJ2-2,once,TRBV6-1,NA,CASSVDPSPGELFF,TGTGCCAGCAGCGTGGACCCTAGTCCCGGGGAGCTGTTTTTT
TRBJ2-4,NA,TRBV30,TRBD1,CAWRTTGGSGGYIQYF,TGTGCCTGGAGGACAACAGGGGGCTCGGGGGGTTACATTCAGTACTTC
TRBJ2-1,NA,TRBV5-1,NA,CASSFDSVGEQFF,TGCGCCAGCAGCTTCGACTCAGTGGGTGAGCAGTTCTTC
TRBJ1-5,once,TRBV27,TRBD1,CATWTGPNQPQHF,TGTGCCACCTGGACAGGCCCCAATCAGCCCCAGCATTTT
TRBJ1-4,NA,TRBV7-9,NA,CASSLVQPLREKLFF,TGTGCCAGCAGCTTAGTCCAGCCCTTGCGTGAAAAACTGTTTTTT
TRBJ1-2,NA,TRBV6-5,NA,CASRKPPDGGYTF,TGTGCCAGCAGAAAGCCCCCGGACGGTGGCTACACCTTC